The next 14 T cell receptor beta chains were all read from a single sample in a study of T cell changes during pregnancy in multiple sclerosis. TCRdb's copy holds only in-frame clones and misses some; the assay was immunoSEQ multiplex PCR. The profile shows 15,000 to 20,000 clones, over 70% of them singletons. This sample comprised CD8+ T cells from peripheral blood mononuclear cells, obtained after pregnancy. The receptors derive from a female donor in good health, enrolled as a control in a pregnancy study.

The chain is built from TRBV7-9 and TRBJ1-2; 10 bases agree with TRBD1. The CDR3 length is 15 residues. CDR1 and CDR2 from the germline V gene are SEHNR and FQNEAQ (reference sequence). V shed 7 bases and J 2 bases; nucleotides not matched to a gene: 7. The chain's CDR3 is CASTRGTGANYGYTF. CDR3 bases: TGTGCCAGCACTCGAGGGACAGGGGCGAACTATGGCTACACCTTC.

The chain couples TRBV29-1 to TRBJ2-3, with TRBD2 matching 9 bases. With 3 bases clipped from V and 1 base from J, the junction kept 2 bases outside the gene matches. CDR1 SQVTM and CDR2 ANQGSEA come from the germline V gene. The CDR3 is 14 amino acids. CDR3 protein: CSVEGLAGTDTQYF. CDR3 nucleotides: TGCAGCGTTGAGGGACTAGCTGGCACAGATACGCAGTATTTT.

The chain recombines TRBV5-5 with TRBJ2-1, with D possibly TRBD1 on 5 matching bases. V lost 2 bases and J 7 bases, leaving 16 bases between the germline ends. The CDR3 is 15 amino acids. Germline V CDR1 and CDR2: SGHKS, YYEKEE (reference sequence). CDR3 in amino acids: CASSFLKGNGNEQFF. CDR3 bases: TGTGCCAGCAGCTTTTTAAAGGGGAACGGGAATGAGCAGTTCTTC.

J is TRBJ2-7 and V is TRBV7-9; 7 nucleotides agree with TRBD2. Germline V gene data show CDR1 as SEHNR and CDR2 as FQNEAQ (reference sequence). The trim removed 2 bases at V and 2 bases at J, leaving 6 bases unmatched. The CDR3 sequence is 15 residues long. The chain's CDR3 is CASSLSGGGTYEQYF. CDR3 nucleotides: TGTGCCAGCAGCTTAAGTGGGGGGGGTACCTACGAGCAGTACTTC.

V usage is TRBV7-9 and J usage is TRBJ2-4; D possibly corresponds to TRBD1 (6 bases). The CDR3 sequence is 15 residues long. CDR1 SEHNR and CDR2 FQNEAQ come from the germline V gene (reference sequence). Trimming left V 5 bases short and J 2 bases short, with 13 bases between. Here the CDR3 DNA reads TGTGCCAGCAGCGTTCTAAGGGGGACCAAAAACATTCAGTACTTC. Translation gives CASSVLRGTKNIQYF.

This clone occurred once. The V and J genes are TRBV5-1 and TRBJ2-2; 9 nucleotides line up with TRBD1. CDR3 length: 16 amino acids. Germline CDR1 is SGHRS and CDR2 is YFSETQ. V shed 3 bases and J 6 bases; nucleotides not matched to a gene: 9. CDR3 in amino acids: CASSSTGGVRSGELFF. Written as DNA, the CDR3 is TGCGCCAGCAGCTCTACAGGGGGCGTTAGGTCCGGGGAGCTGTTTTTT.

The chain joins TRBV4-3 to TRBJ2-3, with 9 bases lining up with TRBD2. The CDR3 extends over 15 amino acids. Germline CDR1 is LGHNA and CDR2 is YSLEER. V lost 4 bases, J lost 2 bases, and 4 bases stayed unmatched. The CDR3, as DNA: TGCGCCAGCAGCCCCGGGACTAGCACCACAGATACGCAGTATTTT. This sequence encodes CASSPGTSTTDTQYF.

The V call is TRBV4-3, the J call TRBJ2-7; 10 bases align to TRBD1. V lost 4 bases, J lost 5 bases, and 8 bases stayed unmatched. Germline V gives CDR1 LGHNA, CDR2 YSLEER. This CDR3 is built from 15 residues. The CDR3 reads CASSRNRDRGHEQYF. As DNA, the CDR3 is TGCGCCAGCAGCCGCAACCGGGACAGGGGTCACGAGCAGTACTTC.

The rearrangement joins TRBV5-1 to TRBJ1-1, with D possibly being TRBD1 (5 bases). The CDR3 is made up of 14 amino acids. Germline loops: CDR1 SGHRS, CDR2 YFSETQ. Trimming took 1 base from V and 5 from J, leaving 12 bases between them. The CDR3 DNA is TGCGCCAGCAGCTTGCAAGGGGAGGTGACTGAAGCTTTCTTT. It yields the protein CASSLQGEVTEAFF. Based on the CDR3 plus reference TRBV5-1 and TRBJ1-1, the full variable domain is KAGVTQTPRYLIKTRGQQVTLSCSPISGHRSVSWYQQTPGQGLQFLFEYFSETQRNKGNFPGRFSGRQFSNSRSEMNVSTLELGDSALYLCASSLQGEVTEAFFGQGTRLTVV.

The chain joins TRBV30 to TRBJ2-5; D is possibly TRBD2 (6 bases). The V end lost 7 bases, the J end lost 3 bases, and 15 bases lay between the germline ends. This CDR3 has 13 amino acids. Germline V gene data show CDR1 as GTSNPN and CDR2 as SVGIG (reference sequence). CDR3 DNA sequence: TGTGCCTCCGACTTTCAGCGGGAAGAGACCCAGTACTTC. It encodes CASDFQREETQYF.

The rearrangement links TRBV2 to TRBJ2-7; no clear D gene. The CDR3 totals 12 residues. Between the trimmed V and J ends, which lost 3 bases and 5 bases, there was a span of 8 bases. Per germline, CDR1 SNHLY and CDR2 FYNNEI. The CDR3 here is CASSDTVDEQYF. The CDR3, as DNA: TGTGCCAGCAGTGATACGGTGGACGAGCAGTACTTC. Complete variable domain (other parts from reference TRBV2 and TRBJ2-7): EPEVTQTPSHQVTQMGQEVILRCVPISNHLYFYWYRQILGQKVEFLVSFYNNEISEKSEIFDDQFSVERPDGSNFTLKIRSTKLEDSAMYFCASSDTVDEQYFGPGTRLTVT.

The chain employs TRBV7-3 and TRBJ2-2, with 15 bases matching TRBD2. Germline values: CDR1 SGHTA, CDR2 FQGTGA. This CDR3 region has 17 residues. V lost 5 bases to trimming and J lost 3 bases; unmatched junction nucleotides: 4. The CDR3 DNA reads TGTGCCAGCAGCCTCGGACTAGCGGGGGGGTACACCGGGGAGCTGTTTTTT. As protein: CASSLGLAGGYTGELFF.

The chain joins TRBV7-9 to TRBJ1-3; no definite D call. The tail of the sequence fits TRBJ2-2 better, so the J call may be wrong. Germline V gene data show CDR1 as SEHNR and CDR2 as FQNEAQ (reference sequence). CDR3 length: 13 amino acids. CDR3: CASSSDRTGELFF. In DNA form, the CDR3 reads TGTGCCAGCAGCTCCGACCGCACCGGGGAGCTGTTTTTT.

The CDR3 bases are TGTGCCAGCAAACCCGGGACAGGGCTCAATCAGCCCCAGCATTTT. Protein: CASKPGTGLNQPQHF. The genes are TRBV6-6 and TRBJ1-5, with TRBD1 matching 9 bases. The V segment lost 7 bases and the J segment 3 bases; nucleotides outside the gene matches: 7. Germline-derived CDR1 and CDR2 are MNHNY and SVGAGI (reference sequence). This CDR3 is 15 amino acids long.